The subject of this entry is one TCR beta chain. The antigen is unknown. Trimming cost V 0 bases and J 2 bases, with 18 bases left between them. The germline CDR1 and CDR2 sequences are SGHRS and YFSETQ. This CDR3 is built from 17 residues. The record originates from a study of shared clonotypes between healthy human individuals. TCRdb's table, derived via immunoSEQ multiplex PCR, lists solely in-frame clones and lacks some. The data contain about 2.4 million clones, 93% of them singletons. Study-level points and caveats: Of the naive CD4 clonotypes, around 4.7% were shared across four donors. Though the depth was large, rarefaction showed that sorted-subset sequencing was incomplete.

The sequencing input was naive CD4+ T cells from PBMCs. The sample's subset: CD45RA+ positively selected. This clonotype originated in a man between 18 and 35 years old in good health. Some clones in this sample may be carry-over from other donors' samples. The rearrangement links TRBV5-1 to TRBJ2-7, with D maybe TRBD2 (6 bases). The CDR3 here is CASSLAWDSSLTYEQYF. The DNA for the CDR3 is TGCGCCAGCAGCTTGGCTTGGGACTCTTCACTTACCTACGAGCAGTACTTC.